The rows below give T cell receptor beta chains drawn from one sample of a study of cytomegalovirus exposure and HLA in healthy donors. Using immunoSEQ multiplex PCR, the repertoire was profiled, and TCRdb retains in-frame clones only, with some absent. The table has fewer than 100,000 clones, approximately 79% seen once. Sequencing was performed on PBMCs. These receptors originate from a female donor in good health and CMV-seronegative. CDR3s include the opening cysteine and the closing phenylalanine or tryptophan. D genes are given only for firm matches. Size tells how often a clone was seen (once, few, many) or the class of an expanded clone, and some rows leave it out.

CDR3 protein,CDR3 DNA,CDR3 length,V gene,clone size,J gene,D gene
CASSQVGGGQDPTF,TGTGCCAGCAGCCAAGTAGGGGGGGGTCAGGATCCCACCTTC,14,TRBV14,.,TRBJ1-2,.
CASSPTGLGEQYF,TGTGCCAGCAGTCCGACGGGGTTGGGAGAGCAGTACTTC,13,TRBV6-5,few,TRBJ2-7,.
CASSQDRAGANEKLFF,TGCGCCAGCAGCCAAGACCGGGCAGGGGCAAATGAAAAACTGTTTTTT,16,TRBV4-3,.,TRBJ1-4,.
CSVVRTDRTFYGYTF,TGCAGCGTTGTCCGGACAGACCGGACCTTCTATGGCTACACCTTC,15,TRBV29-1,.,TRBJ1-2,.
CATSRSTGAAEGGYTF,TGTGCCACCAGCAGATCAACAGGGGCCGCAGAAGGGGGCTACACCTTC,16,TRBV15,.,TRBJ1-2,TRBD1
CASSSPTGGVTEAFF,TGTGCCAGCAGTTCCCCCACAGGGGGGGTCACTGAAGCTTTCTTT,15,TRBV28,.,TRBJ1-1,TRBD1
CASSDGISGSYEQYF,TGTGCCAGCAGTGACGGTATAAGCGGGTCCTACGAGCAGTACTTC,15,TRBV25-1,.,TRBJ2-7,.
CASSDSGGRATGELFF,TGTGCCAGCAGTGACTCTGGCGGGAGGGCCACCGGGGAGCTGTTTTTT,16,TRBV6-4,.,TRBJ2-2,TRBD2
CASSEGTLAKTYEQYF,TGTGCCAGCAGTGAAGGAACCCTAGCAAAAACCTACGAGCAGTACTTC,16,TRBV6-4,.,TRBJ2-7,.
CASSPGDEQYF,TGCGCCAGCAGCCCGGGGGACGAGCAGTACTTC,11,TRBV10-2,.,TRBJ2-7,.
CASSSLPTYEQYF,TGTGCCAGCAGTTCGCTACCCACCTACGAGCAGTACTTC,13,TRBV28,.,TRBJ2-7,.
CASRRTLSNQPQHF,TGTGCCAGCAGGAGAACCCTTAGCAATCAGCCCCAGCATTTT,14,TRBV2,.,TRBJ1-5,.
CASSLTGGRGYTF,TGTGCCAGCAGCCTCACAGGGGGCCGGGGCTACACCTTC,13,TRBV5-6,once,TRBJ1-2,TRBD1
CASTVLGTGELFF,TGTGCCAGCACTGTACTAGGGACCGGGGAGCTGTTTTTT,13,TRBV6-1,.,TRBJ2-2,.
CASSPQGGDQETQYF,TGTGCCAGCAGTCCCCAGGGAGGAGACCAAGAGACCCAGTACTTC,15,TRBV28,once,TRBJ2-5,.
CASSLQYEQYF,TGTGCCAGCAGCTTACAGTACGAGCAGTACTTC,11,TRBV7-8,.,TRBJ2-7,.
CASSLGTFRVAFF,TGTGCCAGCAGTCTGGGGACTTTTAGGGTAGCTTTCTTT,13,TRBV28,.,TRBJ1-1,.
CSVEVAGGRDTQYF,TGCAGCGTTGAAGTTGCGGGAGGGAGGGATACGCAGTATTTT,14,TRBV29-1,.,TRBJ2-3,TRBD2
CASSESTGGNKNIQYF,TGCGCCAGCAGTGAGTCAACGGGCGGGAACAAAAACATTCAGTACTTC,16,TRBV10-2,.,TRBJ2-4,.
CASSRRGGLYNEQFF,TGTGCCAGCAGTCGGCGGGGGGGACTCTACAATGAGCAGTTCTTC,15,TRBV28,.,TRBJ2-1,TRBD2
CASSPGQGAILRYGYTF,TGCGCCAGCAGCCCGGGACAGGGAGCTATATTACGCTATGGCTACACCTTC,17,TRBV5-1,.,TRBJ1-2,TRBD1
CSADRVPDTQYF,TGCAGCGCGGACAGGGTCCCAGATACGCAGTATTTT,12,TRBV29-1,.,TRBJ2-3,TRBD1
CASSQDSYGNTIYF,TGTGCCAGCAGCCAAGACAGTTACGGAAACACCATATATTTT,14,TRBV4-2,.,TRBJ1-3,.
CASRDRQGVYGYTF,TGTGCCAGCAGGGACAGGCAGGGGGTATATGGCTACACCTTC,14,TRBV25-1,.,TRBJ1-2,TRBD1
CASNPPRKSSYEQYF,TGTGCCAGCAATCCTCCCAGGAAAAGCTCCTACGAGCAGTACTTC,15,TRBV27,.,TRBJ2-7,.
CASSPDSTNEKLFF,TGTGCCAGCAGCCCGGACAGTACTAATGAAAAACTGTTTTTT,14,TRBV7-9,.,TRBJ1-4,.
CASGGSSSGNTIYF,TGTGCCTCAGGTGGGAGCTCCTCTGGAAACACCATATATTTT,14,TRBV28,few,TRBJ1-3,.
CASSSALRTGGGPF,TGTGCCAGCAGCTCCGCTCTACGAACAGGGGGCGGGCCCTTT,14,TRBV6-6,.,TRBJ1-5,TRBD1
CASSPHVGAEGKLFF,TGTGCCAGCAGTCCCCATGTGGGGGCTGAAGGAAAACTGTTTTTT,15,TRBV28,.,TRBJ1-4,.
CASSQKGGRVDTQYF,TGTGCCAGCAGCCAAAAGGGAGGAAGAGTCGATACGCAGTATTTT,15,TRBV14,.,TRBJ2-3,.
CASSLGALVGTGELFF,TGTGCCAGCAGTTTAGGGGCCTTAGTGGGCACCGGGGAGCTGTTTTTT,16,TRBV28,.,TRBJ2-2,.
CAISIGQGEAFF,TGTGCCATCAGTATTGGACAGGGCGAAGCTTTCTTT,12,TRBV10-3,few,TRBJ1-1,TRBD1
CASSVDLGANQPQHF,TGTGCCAGCAGCGTAGATCTGGGGGCCAATCAGCCCCAGCATTTT,15,TRBV9,.,TRBJ1-5,.
CASSLDTGPGNTIYF,TGCGCCAGCAGCTTGGATACAGGCCCGGGAAACACCATATATTTT,15,TRBV5-1,.,TRBJ1-3,.
CASSPFGTIYSNQPQHF,TGTGCCAGCAGTCCGTTCGGGACAATCTATAGCAATCAGCCCCAGCATTTT,17,TRBV5-8,few,TRBJ1-5,.
CAWSARHGQGVTTNEKLFF,TGTGCCTGGAGTGCCAGGCACGGACAGGGGGTTACAACTAATGAAAAACTGTTTTTT,19,TRBV30,.,TRBJ1-4,TRBD1
CASSPGVYGYTF,TGTGCCAGCAGCCCAGGGGTCTATGGCTACACCTTC,12,TRBV6-5,.,TRBJ1-2,.
CASSADTGSWMGQPQHF,TGTGCCAGCAGTGCAGATACCGGGTCTTGGATGGGTCAGCCCCAGCATTTT,17,TRBV6-1,.,TRBJ1-5,.
CASSLAQGRGLNTEAFF,TGCGCCAGCAGCTTGGCGCAGGGGAGAGGGTTGAACACTGAAGCTTTCTTT,17,TRBV5-1,.,TRBJ1-1,.
CSVSSSGGSSYEQYF,TGCAGCGTATCCTCTAGCGGGGGAAGCTCCTACGAGCAGTACTTC,15,TRBV29-1,.,TRBJ2-7,TRBD2
CASSQVRGQGRGEKLFF,TGCGCCAGCAGCCAAGTTCGGGGACAGGGTCGAGGTGAAAAACTGTTTTTT,17,TRBV4-3,.,TRBJ1-4,TRBD1
CSVEVSAGELFF,TGCAGCGTTGAAGTCTCGGCCGGGGAGCTGTTTTTT,12,TRBV29-1,.,TRBJ2-2,.
CASSEYWGGAGNTIYF,TGTGCCAGCAGTGAATACTGGGGGGGAGCTGGAAACACCATATATTTT,16,TRBV25-1,.,TRBJ1-3,.
CASSPFVGGASGELFF,TGTGCCAGCAGCCCGTTCGTCGGGGGGGCCAGCGGGGAGCTGTTTTTT,16,TRBV14,.,TRBJ2-2,TRBD2
CSVGQGFSGANVLTF,TGCAGCGTGGGACAGGGGTTCTCTGGGGCCAACGTCCTGACTTTC,15,TRBV29-1,.,TRBJ2-6,TRBD1
CASSLQGVDYGYTF,TGTGCCAGCAGCCTACAGGGGGTGGACTATGGCTACACCTTC,14,TRBV7-9,.,TRBJ1-2,TRBD1
CASSSGSTDTQYF,TGTGCCAGCTCTTCGGGGAGCACAGATACGCAGTATTTT,13,TRBV7-3,.,TRBJ2-3,.